The present entry profiles one T cell receptor beta chain with its context. The data were obtained in a study of shared clonotypes between healthy human individuals. Looking at the study overall: There were three CD4 naive, three CD4 memory, two CD8 naive and one CD8 memory plates per donor.

V was trimmed by 0 bases and J by 5 bases, leaving 16 bases between them. The CDR3 runs to 17 residues. Germline V lookup: CDR1 MGHRA, CDR2 YSYEKL. Profiled with immunoSEQ multiplex PCR; TCRdb holds only in-frame clones, not every one. Of some 500,000 clones listed, about 96% are singletons. This TCR derives from a woman aged 30 to 39 in good health. The material sequenced was naive CD4+ T cells sorted from blood. Subset: CD45RA+ positively selected. The rearrangement joins TRBV4-1 to TRBJ2-2; possibly TRBD1 for D (6 bases). The CDR3: CASSQDPGVGGTGELFF. The CDR3 DNA reads TGCGCCAGCAGCCAAGACCCAGGGGTAGGAGGAACCGGGGAGCTGTTTTTT.